The 4 T cell receptor beta chains reported below all come from one sample, sequenced in a study of control samples from healthy donors and cancer patients. Repertoires were generated with immunoSEQ multiplex PCR, while TCRdb's copy carries only in-frame clones and drops some. Among about 140,000 clones listed, roughly nine tenths were seen once. The specimen sequenced was blood. The source of these receptors is a man between 18 and 35 years old in good health.

This clone has a single count. The chain employs TRBV5-1 and TRBJ2-2; the D is unclear. CDR1 is SGHRS, CDR2 YFSETQ, per germline. Trimming removed 4 bases at V and 5 bases at J, with 12 bases between. This CDR3 contains 14 residues. CDR3 in amino acids: CASSIVVGTGELFF. Here the CDR3 DNA reads TGCGCCAGCAGCATTGTGGTGGGGACCGGGGAGCTGTTTTTT. Supplemented by reference TRBV5-1 and TRBJ2-2, the full variable domain reads KAGVTQTPRYLIKTRGQQVTLSCSPISGHRSVSWYQQTPGQGLQFLFEYFSETQRNKGNFPGRFSGRQFSNSRSEMNVSTLELGDSALYLCASSIVVGTGELFFGEGSRLTVL.

The chain employs TRBV9 and TRBJ2-1; D is perhaps TRBD1 (7 bases). This CDR3 contains 15 residues. V was cut by 3 bases and J by 1 base, with 11 bases left in between. Germline CDR1 and CDR2: SGDLS and YYNGEE. The CDR3 is CASSGRDSSYNEQFF. Here the CDR3 DNA reads TGTGCCAGCAGCGGGCGGGACAGTTCCTACAATGAGCAGTTCTTC.

The rearrangement joins TRBV7-9 to TRBJ2-6; D call uncertain. This CDR3 contains 16 residues. V was pared by 6 bases and J by 0 bases, with 12 bases between. Germline lookup yields CDR1 SEHNR and CDR2 FQNEAQ (reference sequence). This CDR3 is CASRSSGDSGANVLTF. The DNA for the CDR3 is TGTGCCAGCAGATCATCGGGCGACTCTGGGGCCAACGTCCTGACTTTC.

This clone was recorded once. The chain joins TRBV7-7 to TRBJ2-7; no clear D gene. V was cut by 1 base and J by 4 bases, with 11 bases left in between. The CDR3 consists of 14 residues. CDR1 is SSHAT and CDR2 is FNYEAQ in the germline V gene (reference sequence). CDR3 coding DNA: TGTGCCAGCAGCTTAGGTGGAGAATCTTACGAGCAGTACTTC. It translates to CASSLGGESYEQYF.